The next 22 T cell receptor beta chains were all read from a single sample in a study of blood T cell repertoires in COVID-19. Clones were sequenced by immunoSEQ multiplex PCR, and TCRdb holds only the in-frame ones, with some missing. The sample records about 35,000 clones, about 89% being singletons. The sequencing input was peripheral blood. The receptors were gathered from a human donor in a cohort sampled during active COVID-19.

In this sample, this clone turned up a few times. V usage is TRBV20-1 and J usage is TRBJ1-1; weak D call: TRBD1 (5 bases). The CDR3 consists of 11 residues. Germline V CDR1 and CDR2: DFQATT, SNEGSKA (reference sequence). Trimming took off 6 bases at V and 8 bases at J, with 13 bases between the two ends. DNA of the CDR3: TGCAGTGCCCTTAGACAGCCGGAAGCTTTCTTT. Its protein product is CSALRQPEAFF.

This chain joins TRBV7-9 and TRBJ1-2, with 7 bases matching TRBD1. Germline loops: CDR1 SEHNR, CDR2 FQNEAQ (reference sequence). This CDR3 is 15 amino acids long. V was clipped by 0 bases and J by 4 bases; unmatched bases: 5. CDR3 loop: CASSLAAGQFYGYTF. The CDR3 bases are TGTGCCAGCAGCTTAGCCGCGGGACAGTTCTATGGCTACACCTTC.

The chain carries TRBV5-1 and TRBJ1-3; tentatively, D is TRBD1 (5 bases). Deletions cut 3 bases from V and 0 bases from J, with 22 bases between. The CDR3 is 19 amino acids. Per germline, CDR1 SGHRS and CDR2 YFSETQ. CDR3 in amino acids: CASSSPSVQGSNSGNTIYF. CDR3 coding DNA: TGCGCCAGCAGCTCCCCATCTGTTCAGGGATCCAACTCTGGAAACACCATATATTTT.

The V gene is TRBV4-1, the J gene TRBJ1-3; maybe TRBD1 (6 bases). Germline V gene data show CDR1 as MGHRA and CDR2 as YSYEKL. Trimming took 4 bases from V and 3 from J, leaving 16 bases between them. The CDR3 runs 16 residues. The CDR3 DNA sequence: TGCGCCAGCAGCCTCCCCGGGGGGGCGCTTGGAAACACCATATATTTT. The encoded protein is CASSLPGGALGNTIYF.

V and J are TRBV18 and TRBJ2-1, with D maybe TRBD1 (6 bases). Germline CDR1 is KGHSH and CDR2 is LQKENI. V lost 0 bases and J 5 bases, leaving 11 bases between the germline ends. The CDR3 extends over 15 amino acids. The CDR3 region has the DNA TGTGCCAGCTCACCACCGAACAGGGCGGACAATGAGCAGTTCTTC. It encodes CASSPPNRADNEQFF. Drawing the rest from reference TRBV18 and TRBJ2-1, the complete variable domain is NAGVMQNPRHLVRRRGQEARLRCSPMKGHSHVYWYRQLPEEGLKFMVYLQKENIIDESGMPKERFSAEFPKEGPSILRIQQVVRGDSAAYFCASSPPNRADNEQFFGPGTRLTVL.

The rearrangement joins TRBV19 to TRBJ2-7; 7 bases are a match to TRBD2. CDR1 is LNHDA, CDR2 SQIVND, per germline (reference sequence). The trim removed 4 bases at V and 0 bases at J, leaving 12 bases unmatched. The CDR3 has 17 residues. CDR3 region: CASSSFYSSGNSYEQYF. Written as DNA, the CDR3 is TGTGCCAGTAGTAGCTTCTATTCTAGCGGCAACTCCTACGAGCAGTACTTC.

The V gene is TRBV12-3 or TRBV12-4, the J gene TRBJ2-2, with D tentatively TRBD1 (6 bases). V lost 6 bases and J lost 7, with 9 bases in between. CDR3 length: 12 amino acids. The CDR3 nucleotides read TGTGCCAGCAGCCCAGGGGTCGGGGAGCTGTTTTTT. This gives the protein CASSPGVGELFF.

The rearrangement links TRBV15 to TRBJ1-6, with D perhaps TRBD1 (5 bases). The germline V gene has CDR1 LNHNV and CDR2 YYDKDF (reference sequence). V was shortened by 0 bases and J by 7 bases, with 10 bases between the two germline ends. The CDR3 is 15 residues long. The CDR3 DNA follows: TGTGCCACCAGCAGAGATCGGGCAGGGAATTCACCCCTCCACTTT. This translates into CATSRDRAGNSPLHF. Filled out from reference TRBV15 and TRBJ1-6, the complete variable domain reads DAMVIQNPRYQVTQFGKPVTLSCSQTLNHNVMYWYQQKSSQAPKLLFHYYDKDFNNEADTPDNFQSRRPNTSFCFLDIRSPGLGDTAMYLCATSRDRAGNSPLHFGNGTRLTVT.

The chain carries TRBV7-8 and TRBJ2-2, with D perhaps TRBD2 (6 bases). V lost 2 bases, J lost 5 bases, and 15 bases lay in between. This CDR3 is built from 16 residues. CDR1 is SGHVS, CDR2 FQNEAQ, per germline. In nucleotides, the CDR3 is TGTGCCAGCAGCTTACGGGGGAACCCGAGGACCGGGGAGCTGTTTTTT. This codes for CASSLRGNPRTGELFF.

This chain joins TRBV4-3 and TRBJ2-1; D call uncertain. Trimming left V 0 bases short and J 9 bases short, with 15 bases between. The CDR3 loop spans 15 amino acids. Looked up from germline, CDR1 is LGHNA and CDR2 is YSLEER. The CDR3 DNA follows: TGCGCCAGCAGCCAAGATCTGAGTAGTCAGGTTGAGCAGTTCTTC. Translating it yields CASSQDLSSQVEQFF.

V usage is TRBV7-6 and J usage is TRBJ1-5, with TRBD1 as a possible D gene (5 bases). Germline assignment: CDR1 SGHVS and CDR2 FNYEAQ. The CDR3 covers 15 residues. The ends were cut back, 1 base at V and 7 bases at J, with 14 bases in the middle. For the CDR3, the DNA is TGTGCCAGCAGCTTAGGTGACAGCACCGGGCAGCCCCAGCATTTT. Amino acid sequence: CASSLGDSTGQPQHF.

The chain couples TRBV4-3 to TRBJ2-1; TRBD2 agrees at 11 bases. This CDR3 spans 17 amino acids. Looked up from germline, CDR1 is LGHNA and CDR2 is YSLEER. The J segment lost 2 bases and the V segment lost 1 base, leaving 4 bases of the junction unmatched. Here the CDR3 reads CASSQGPGLAAYNEQFF. CDR3 DNA: TGCGCCAGCAGCCAAGGGCCGGGACTAGCGGCCTACAATGAGCAGTTCTTC.

This clone turned up a few times. The chain employs TRBV7-9 and TRBJ1-5; 11 bases are a match to TRBD1. Germline CDR1 is SEHNR and CDR2 is FQNEAQ (reference sequence). V was pared by 5 bases and J by 6 bases, with 12 bases of the junction left unmatched. The CDR3 runs to 17 residues. The CDR3 spells CASSLGQGGTVGQPQHF. As DNA, the CDR3 is TGTGCCAGCAGCCTGGGACAGGGGGGGACGGTTGGTCAGCCCCAGCATTTT.

The J gene is TRBJ1-1, the V gene TRBV19, with a tentative D call TRBD1 (5 bases). V lost 3 bases to trimming and J lost 0 bases, with 8 bases between them. The V gene's germline CDR1 is LNHDA and CDR2 SQIVND (reference sequence). The CDR3 has 14 residues. The DNA for the CDR3 is TGTGCCAGTAGTATTAGGGGCTTGAACACTGAAGCTTTCTTT. Translating gives CASSIRGLNTEAFF.

J is TRBJ2-3 and V is TRBV6-5; 8 positions agree with TRBD2. Germline assignment: CDR1 MNHEY and CDR2 SVGAGI. V was pared by 6 bases and J by 1 base, with 6 bases of the junction left unmatched. CDR3 length: 15 residues. As DNA, the CDR3 is TGTGCCAGCAGAAATAGCGGGGCAGGCACAGATACGCAGTATTTT. Encoded protein: CASRNSGAGTDTQYF.

This chain uses TRBV3-1 (or the pseudogene TRBV3-2) with TRBJ1-1, with D possibly matching TRBD1 (5 bases). This CDR3 is built from 13 residues. Germline loops: CDR1 LGHDT, CDR2 YNNKEL (reference sequence). V was cut by 3 bases and J by 5 bases, with 10 bases left in between. This chain's CDR3 is CASSQGGRTEAFF. CDR3 nucleotides: TGTGCCAGCAGCCAGGGGGGGAGGACTGAAGCTTTCTTT.

The chain couples TRBV12-3 or TRBV12-4 to TRBJ1-3, with unresolved D. The V and J ends lost 6 bases and 8 bases respectively, with 11 bases between them. This CDR3 contains 12 residues. In DNA, the CDR3 is TGTGCCAGCAGCCTCCTCTTTGACACCATATATTTT. It is translated as CASSLLFDTIYF.

The rearrangement joins TRBV3-1 (or the pseudogene TRBV3-2) to TRBJ2-7; TRBD2 might be the D (5 bases). The CDR3 consists of 15 residues. Deletions cut 4 bases from V and 6 bases from J, with 19 bases between. Germline CDR1 LGHDT, CDR2 YNNKEL (reference sequence). Written as DNA, the CDR3 is TGTGCCAGCAGCCCAGCCAGCCCGGGATTGAGCGAGCAGTACTTC. Its protein product is CASSPASPGLSEQYF.

This chain links TRBV28 with TRBJ2-3, with D unclear. This CDR3 is built from 14 residues. Trimming took 6 bases from V and 0 from J, leaving 10 bases between them. CDR1 is MDHEN, CDR2 SYDVKM, per germline. CDR3 sequence: CASSTPTSTDTQYF. The DNA for the CDR3 is TGTGCCAGCAGCACCCCTACGAGCACAGATACGCAGTATTTT.

This clone was picked up one time. The CDR3 sequence is CASSPLGSGGNEQFF. The CDR3 DNA reads as TGTGCCAGCTCACCACTGGGGTCAGGGGGAAATGAGCAGTTCTTC. V gene TRBV18 combines with J gene TRBJ2-1, with 7 positions matching TRBD1. The CDR3 has 15 residues. CDR1 and CDR2 (germline): KGHSH, LQKENI. After removal of 1 base from V and 7 bases from J, the junction contained 7 bases not matched to a gene.

The CDR3 spells CASSQLGQNTEAFF. In nucleotides, the CDR3 is TGTGCCAGCAGCCAATTGGGGCAGAACACTGAAGCTTTCTTT. V usage is TRBV3-1 (or the pseudogene TRBV3-2) and J usage is TRBJ1-1, with D maybe TRBD1 (5 bases). With 2 bases removed from V and 1 base from J, the gap between germline ends came to 8 bases. The CDR3 is made up of 14 amino acids. Germline V lookup: CDR1 LGHDT, CDR2 YNNKEL (reference sequence).

The chain links TRBV24-1 to TRBJ1-4; the D gene is possibly TRBD1 (5 bases). Trimming removed 4 bases at V and 5 bases at J, with 10 bases between. This CDR3 contains 14 residues. CDR1 KGHDR and CDR2 SFDVKD come from the germline V gene. CDR3 in DNA: TGTGCCACCAGTGAAGGAGGGGAAAATGAAAAACTGTTTTTT. Protein: CATSEGGENEKLFF.